This T cell receptor beta chain was captured by sequencing in a study of persistence of HIV-infected CD4 T cells. Anti-CD3/anti-CD28 beads served as a nonspecific positive control stimulus. Sorting of responding CD4+ T cells relied on upregulated CD40 ligand together with CD69. This was the immunoSEQ version 4 assay in survey mode. The protocol was immunoSEQ multiplex PCR, while the TCRdb copy is restricted to in-frame clones and leaves out a portion. Here the sample spans roughly 43,000 clones, around 92% being singletons. Whole-study results and caveats: Degenerate expanded CDR3beta sequences were enriched among CMV- and Gag-responding cells. CMV- and Gag-responding cells had lower TCRbeta richness than CD3/CD28-responding cells.

CDR1 and CDR2 from the germline V gene are DFQATT and SNEGSKA (reference sequence). V lost 3 bases, J lost 3 bases, and 20 bases lay in between. The CDR3 totals 17 residues. With respect to this clone: Its antigen remains unidentified.

This clonotype was obtained from an adult man with HIV who was CMV-seropositive. This rearrangement joins TRBV20-1 to TRBJ2-2; TRBD2 is a possible D gene (7 bases). The material sequenced was CD4+ T cells sorted from PBMCs after roughly 18-hour stimulation, taken from a patient who received antiretroviral therapy. The DNA for the CDR3 is TGCAGTGCTAGTCTTCGCGGTGCGGGGGCCCACACCGGGGAGCTGTTTTTT. This translates into CSASLRGAGAHTGELFF.